What follows is one TCR beta chain and its context. This clonotype has a handful of counts. What this receptor recognizes is not known. Per-nucleotide qualities are absent, and no much larger clonotype sits a single base away. What the treatment or condition label conveys for this sample: in vitro stimulation with specific CMV peptide epitopes to enrich CMV-specific T cells. Its CDR3 holds 14 amino acids, cysteine through phenylalanine. Solely the CDR3 DNA is kept, with 42 bases framed from the first base. V loses 8 bases of germline sequence and J loses 1 base, and the interval between the two ends is 14 bases. CDR1 and CDR2, per the germline V gene (reference sequence), are LNHNV and YYDKDF. These data belong to a study of T cell repertoires in cytomegalovirus infection (dated by TCRdb to between 2018 and 2021). Describing the broader study: Recently identified HLA-C-restricted CMV epitopes, whose presentation resists viral immunomodulation, were targeted by peptide stimulations together with well-studied HLA-B-restricted epitopes. Because public TCR beta signatures pointed to carriage of CMV infection together with the matching HLA type, the HLA type of each donor mattered for the analysis.

What the study reported, not specific to this receptor: In both this cohort and an independent cohort of some 350 donors, the cumulative frequency of public TCR beta family members distinguished carriers of CMV infection plus the relevant HLA type. The ex vivo response was dominated by HLA-C-restricted CMV-specific TCR beta clonotypes, which also provided the single most frequent clonotype in two of eight donors.

Reads for this sample came from an Illumina HiSeq 1500. Using fastp at Q25 and MiXCR, TCRdb reprocessed the public reads and kept productive beta chains. Each entry merges the rows of one CDR3 protein and shows their most common DNA and genes. The sample records about 770,000 distinct CDR3 sequences, 25% to 30% of which are singletons. The ten biggest clones cover 13% of the sample. This receptor was obtained from a human donor in good health (CMV status not recorded). Some clones in this sample may be carry-over from other donors' samples. The chain couples TRBV15 to TRBJ2-5; 6 matching bases give a weak D call of TRBD1. Here the sequenced sample was cultured CD8+ T cells from PBMCs, taken from culture after CMV antigen stimulation. The sequenced DNA: TGTGCCACCGCCCACAGGGTGGGCCAAGAGACCCAGTACTTC. This encodes CATAHRVGQETQYF.